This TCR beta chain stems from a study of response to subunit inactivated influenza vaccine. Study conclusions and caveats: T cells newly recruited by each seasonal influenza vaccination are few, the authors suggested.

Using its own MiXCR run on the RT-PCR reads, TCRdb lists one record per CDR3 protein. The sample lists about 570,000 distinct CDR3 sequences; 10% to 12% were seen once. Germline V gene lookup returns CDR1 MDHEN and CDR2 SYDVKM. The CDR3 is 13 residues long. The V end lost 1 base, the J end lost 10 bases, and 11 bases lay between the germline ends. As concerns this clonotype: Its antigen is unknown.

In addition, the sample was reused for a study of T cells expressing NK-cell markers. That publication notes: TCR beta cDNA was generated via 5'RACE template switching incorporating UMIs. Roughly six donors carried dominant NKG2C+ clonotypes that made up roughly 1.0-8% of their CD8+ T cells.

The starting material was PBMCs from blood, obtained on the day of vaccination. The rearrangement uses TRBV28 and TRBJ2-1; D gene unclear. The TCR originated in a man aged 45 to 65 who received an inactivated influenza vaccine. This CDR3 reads CASSLSTSGEQFF. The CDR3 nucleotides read TGTGCCAGCAGTTTATCCACCTCTGGGGAGCAGTTCTTC. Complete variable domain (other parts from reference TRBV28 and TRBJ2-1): DVKVTQSSRYLVKRTGEKVFLECVQDMDHENMFWYRQDPGLGLRLIYFSYDVKMKEKGDIPEGYSVSREKKERFSLILESASTNQTSMYLCASSLSTSGEQFFGPGTRLTVL.